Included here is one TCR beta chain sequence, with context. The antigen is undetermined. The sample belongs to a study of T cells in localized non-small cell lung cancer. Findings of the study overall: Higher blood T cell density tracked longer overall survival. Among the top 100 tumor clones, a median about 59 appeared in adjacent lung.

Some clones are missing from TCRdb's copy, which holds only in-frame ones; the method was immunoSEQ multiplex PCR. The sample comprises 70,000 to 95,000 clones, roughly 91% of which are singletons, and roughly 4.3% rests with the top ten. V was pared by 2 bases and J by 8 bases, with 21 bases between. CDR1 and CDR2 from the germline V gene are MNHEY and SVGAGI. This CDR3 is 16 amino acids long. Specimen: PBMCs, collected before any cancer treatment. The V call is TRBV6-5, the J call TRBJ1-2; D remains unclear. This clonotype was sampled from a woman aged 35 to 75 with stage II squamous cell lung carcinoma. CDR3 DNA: TGTGCCAGCAGTTACCTTCCGACCTTTGGCAGTCAAGGCTACACCTTC. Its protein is CASSYLPTFGSQGYTF.